This T cell receptor (beta chain) is from a study of TIL therapy for anti-PD-1-resistant metastatic lung cancer. Study background: Most patients had lung adenocarcinoma; several tumors were EGFR-mutant, two ALK-rearranged; half smoked currently or formerly. Study-level points and caveats: TIL cultures after expansion showed higher clonality and lower diversity than baseline tumor (median 6% vs 31%).

This clone was recorded a few times. Antigen specificity is unknown. Time point specified: pre-treatment sample, taken before nivolumab and TIL therapy. Most excised metastases sampled were pleural nodules or supraclavicular lymph nodes. This was the immunoSEQ v3 assay. Survey-level samples got approximately 1.8 million read pairs; deep-level samples got about 5-6.5 million. The method was immunoSEQ multiplex PCR; TCRdb's version includes in-frame clones alone and lacks a portion of them. The repertoire includes roughly 50,000 clones, 65% to 80% of them detected once, and roughly 6% sits in the top ten. The germline V gene encodes CDR1 KGHSH and CDR2 LQKENI. The CDR3 runs 16 residues. The ends lost 4 bases at V and 1 base at J; junction bases unmatched: 7.

The sample in question was tumor tissue, obtained at baseline. The sequence came from a person between 25 and 79 years old with non-small cell lung cancer. This chain joins TRBV18 and TRBJ1-3; 7 bases map to TRBD1. CDR3 DNA: TGTGCCAGCTCACGAGGGGGCTTGGTTTCTGGAAACACCATATATTTT. This sequence encodes CASSRGGLVSGNTIYF.